The sequence of this T cell receptor (beta chain) was determined in a study of blood T cell repertoires in COVID-19. In the study overall: Researchers got acute and convalescent COVID-19 samples from the United States, Italy and Spain.

In the authors' methods: Scientists estimated how many nucleated cells there were by amplifying reference gene primers. Sequencing used immunoSEQ multiplex PCR; TCRdb keeps in-frame clones, though not all of them. Clone size and V and J calls were adopted from that table, with D and trimming inferred from the DNA. The sample comprises some 120,000 clones, roughly 84% of which are singletons, and around 12% rests with the top ten. The CDR3 consists of 15 residues. V was trimmed by 1 base and J by 1 base, leaving 11 bases between them. CDR1 and CDR2 (germline): SGHRS, YFSETQ. Sample: peripheral blood. The V gene is TRBV5-1, the J gene TRBJ1-1; D is perhaps TRBD1 (6 bases). The receptor's source is a woman aged 25-40 years who had recovered from COVID-19. Here the CDR3 reads CASSLSTGQNTEAFF. In DNA form, the CDR3 reads TGCGCCAGCAGCTTGTCTACAGGGCAGAACACTGAAGCTTTCTTT.